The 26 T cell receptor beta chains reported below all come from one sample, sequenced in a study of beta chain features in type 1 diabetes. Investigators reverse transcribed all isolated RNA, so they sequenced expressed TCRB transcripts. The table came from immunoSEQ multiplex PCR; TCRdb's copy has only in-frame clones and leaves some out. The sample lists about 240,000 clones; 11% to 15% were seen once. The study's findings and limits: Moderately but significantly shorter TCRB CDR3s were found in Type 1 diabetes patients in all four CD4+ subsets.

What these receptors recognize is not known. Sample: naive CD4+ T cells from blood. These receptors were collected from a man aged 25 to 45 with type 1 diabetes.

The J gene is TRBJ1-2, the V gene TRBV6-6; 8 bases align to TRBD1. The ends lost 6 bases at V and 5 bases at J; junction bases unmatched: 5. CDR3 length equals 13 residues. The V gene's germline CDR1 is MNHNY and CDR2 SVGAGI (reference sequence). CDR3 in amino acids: CASSRRTGYGYTF. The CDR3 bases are TGTGCCAGCAGCAGACGGACAGGGTATGGCTACACCTTC.

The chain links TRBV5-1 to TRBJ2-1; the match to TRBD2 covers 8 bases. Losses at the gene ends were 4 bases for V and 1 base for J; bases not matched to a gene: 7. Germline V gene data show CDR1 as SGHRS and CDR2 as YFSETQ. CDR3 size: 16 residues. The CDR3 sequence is CASSRGGTSSYNEQFF. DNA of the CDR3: TGCGCCAGCAGCAGGGGAGGGACTAGTTCCTACAATGAGCAGTTCTTC.

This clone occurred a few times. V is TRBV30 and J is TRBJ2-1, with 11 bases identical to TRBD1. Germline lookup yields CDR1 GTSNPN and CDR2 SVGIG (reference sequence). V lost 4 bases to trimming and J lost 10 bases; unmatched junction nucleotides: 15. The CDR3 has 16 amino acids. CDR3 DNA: TGTGCCTGGAAACCACCCGGGACAGGGGGATATGGAGAGCAGTTCTTC. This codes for CAWKPPGTGGYGEQFF.

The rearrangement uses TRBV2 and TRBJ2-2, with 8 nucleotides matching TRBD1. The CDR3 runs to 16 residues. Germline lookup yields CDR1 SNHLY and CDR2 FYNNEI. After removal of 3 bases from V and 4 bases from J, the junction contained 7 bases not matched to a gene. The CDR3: CASSEEQGVGTGELFF. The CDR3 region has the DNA TGTGCCAGCAGTGAGGAACAGGGGGTTGGCACCGGGGAGCTGTTTTTT.

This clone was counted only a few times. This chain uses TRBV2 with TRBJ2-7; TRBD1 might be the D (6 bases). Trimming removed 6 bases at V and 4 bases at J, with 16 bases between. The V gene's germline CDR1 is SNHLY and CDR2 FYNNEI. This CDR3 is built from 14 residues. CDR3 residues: CASRYREQGYEQYF. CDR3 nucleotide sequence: TGTGCCAGCAGGTACAGGGAGCAGGGTTACGAGCAGTACTTC.

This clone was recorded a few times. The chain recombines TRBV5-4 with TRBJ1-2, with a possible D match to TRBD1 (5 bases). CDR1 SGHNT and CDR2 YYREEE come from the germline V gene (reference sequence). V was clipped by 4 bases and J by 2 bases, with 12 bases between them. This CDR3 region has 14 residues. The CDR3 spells CASSGDGGNYGYTF. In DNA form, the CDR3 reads TGTGCCAGCAGCGGGGACGGGGGGAACTATGGCTACACCTTC.

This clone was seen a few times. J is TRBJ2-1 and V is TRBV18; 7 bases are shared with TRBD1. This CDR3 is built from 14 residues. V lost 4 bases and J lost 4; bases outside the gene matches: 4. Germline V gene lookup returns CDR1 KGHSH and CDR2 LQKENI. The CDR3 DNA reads TGTGCCAGCTCACAGGGGGCTGGGTACAATGAGCAGTTCTTC. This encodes CASSQGAGYNEQFF.

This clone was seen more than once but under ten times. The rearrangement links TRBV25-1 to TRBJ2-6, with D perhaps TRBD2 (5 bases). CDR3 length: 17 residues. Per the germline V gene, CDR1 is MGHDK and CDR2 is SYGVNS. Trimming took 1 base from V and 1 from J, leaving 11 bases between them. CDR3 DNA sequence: TGTGCCAGCAGTGAATCTATCCGGGGTTCTGGGGCCAACGTCCTGACTTTC. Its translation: CASSESIRGSGANVLTF.

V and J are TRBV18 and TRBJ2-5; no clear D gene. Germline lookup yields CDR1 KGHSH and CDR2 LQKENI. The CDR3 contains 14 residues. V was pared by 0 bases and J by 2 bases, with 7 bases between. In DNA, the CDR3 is TGTGCCAGCTCACCACCAAGCGTTCAAGAGACCCAGTACTTC. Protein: CASSPPSVQETQYF.

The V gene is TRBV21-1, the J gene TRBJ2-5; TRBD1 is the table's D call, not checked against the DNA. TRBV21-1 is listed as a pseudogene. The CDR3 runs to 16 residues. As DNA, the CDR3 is TGTGCCAGCAGCAAAGCGACGGCAGGGGGAGATGAGACCCAGTACTTC. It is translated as CASSKATAGGDETQYF.

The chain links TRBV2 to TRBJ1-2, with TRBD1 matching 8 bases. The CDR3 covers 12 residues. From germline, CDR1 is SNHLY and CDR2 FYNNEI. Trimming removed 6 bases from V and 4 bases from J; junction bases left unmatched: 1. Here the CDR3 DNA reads TGTGCCAGCAGGGGGACAGGCTATGGCTACACCTTC. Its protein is CASRGTGYGYTF.

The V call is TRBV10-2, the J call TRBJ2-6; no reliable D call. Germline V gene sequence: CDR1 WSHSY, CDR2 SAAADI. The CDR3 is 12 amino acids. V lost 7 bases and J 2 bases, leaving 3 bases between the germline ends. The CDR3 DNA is TGCGCCAGCACAACTGGGGCCAACGTCCTGACTTTC. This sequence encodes CASTTGANVLTF.

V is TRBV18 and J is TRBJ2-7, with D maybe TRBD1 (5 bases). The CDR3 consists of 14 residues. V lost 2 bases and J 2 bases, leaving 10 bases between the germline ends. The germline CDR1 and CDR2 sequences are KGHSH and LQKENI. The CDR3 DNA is TGTGCCAGCTCACCAAGCCGGACAACCTACGAGCAGTACTTC. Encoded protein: CASSPSRTTYEQYF.

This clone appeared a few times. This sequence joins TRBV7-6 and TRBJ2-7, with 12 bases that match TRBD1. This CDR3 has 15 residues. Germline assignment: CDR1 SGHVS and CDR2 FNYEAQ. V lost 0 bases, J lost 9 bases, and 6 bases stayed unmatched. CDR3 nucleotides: TGTGCCAGCAGCTTAGCCGGGACAGGGGGCTCTGGGCAGTACTTC. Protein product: CASSLAGTGGSGQYF.

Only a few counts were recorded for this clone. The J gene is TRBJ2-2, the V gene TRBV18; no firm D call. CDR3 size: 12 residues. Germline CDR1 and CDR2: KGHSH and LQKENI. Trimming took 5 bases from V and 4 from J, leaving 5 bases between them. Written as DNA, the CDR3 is TGTGCCAGCTCATCTCTCACCGGGGAGCTGTTTTTT. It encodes CASSSLTGELFF.

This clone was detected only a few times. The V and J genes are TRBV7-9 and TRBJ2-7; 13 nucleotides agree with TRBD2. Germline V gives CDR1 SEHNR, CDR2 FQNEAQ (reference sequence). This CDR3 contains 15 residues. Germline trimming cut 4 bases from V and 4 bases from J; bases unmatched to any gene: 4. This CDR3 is CASSSGLAGEYEQYF. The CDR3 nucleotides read TGTGCCAGCAGCTCAGGACTAGCGGGGGAGTACGAGCAGTACTTC.

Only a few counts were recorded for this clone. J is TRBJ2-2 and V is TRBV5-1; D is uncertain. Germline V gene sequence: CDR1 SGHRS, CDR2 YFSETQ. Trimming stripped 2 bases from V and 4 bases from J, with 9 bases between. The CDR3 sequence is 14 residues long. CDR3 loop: CASSFRLSTGELFF. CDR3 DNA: TGCGCCAGCAGCTTTCGATTGAGCACCGGGGAGCTGTTTTTT.

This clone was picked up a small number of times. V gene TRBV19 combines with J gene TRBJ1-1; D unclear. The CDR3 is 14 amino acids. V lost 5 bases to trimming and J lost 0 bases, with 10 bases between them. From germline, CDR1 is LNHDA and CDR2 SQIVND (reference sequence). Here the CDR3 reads CASSPLTLNTEAFF. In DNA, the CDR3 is TGTGCCAGTAGTCCACTAACACTGAACACTGAAGCTTTCTTT.

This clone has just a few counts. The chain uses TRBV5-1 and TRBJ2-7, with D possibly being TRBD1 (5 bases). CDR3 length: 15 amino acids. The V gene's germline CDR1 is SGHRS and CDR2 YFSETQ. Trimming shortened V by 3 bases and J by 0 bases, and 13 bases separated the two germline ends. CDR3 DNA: TGCGCCAGCAGCTCCCAAGGGGCCAGCTCCTACGAGCAGTACTTC. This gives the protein CASSSQGASSYEQYF.

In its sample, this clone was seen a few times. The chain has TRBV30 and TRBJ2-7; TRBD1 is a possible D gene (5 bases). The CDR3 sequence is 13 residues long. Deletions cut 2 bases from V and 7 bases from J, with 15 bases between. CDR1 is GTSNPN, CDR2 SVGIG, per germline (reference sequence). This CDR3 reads CAWSRGPDTEQYF. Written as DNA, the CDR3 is TGTGCCTGGAGTAGGGGCCCCGACACGGAGCAGTACTTC.

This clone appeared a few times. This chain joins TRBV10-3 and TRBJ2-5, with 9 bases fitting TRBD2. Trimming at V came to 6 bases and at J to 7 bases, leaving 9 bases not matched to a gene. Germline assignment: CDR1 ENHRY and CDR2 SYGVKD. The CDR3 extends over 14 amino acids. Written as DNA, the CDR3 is TGTGCCATCAGCCCTTTAGCGGGAGAAGCGACCCAGTACTTC. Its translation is CAISPLAGEATQYF.

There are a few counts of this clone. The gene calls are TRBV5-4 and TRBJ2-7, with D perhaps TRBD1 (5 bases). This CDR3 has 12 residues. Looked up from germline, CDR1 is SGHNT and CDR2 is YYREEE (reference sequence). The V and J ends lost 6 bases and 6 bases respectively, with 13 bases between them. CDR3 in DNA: TGTGCCAGCACAATGCAGGGAAGCGAGCAGTACTTC. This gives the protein CASTMQGSEQYF.

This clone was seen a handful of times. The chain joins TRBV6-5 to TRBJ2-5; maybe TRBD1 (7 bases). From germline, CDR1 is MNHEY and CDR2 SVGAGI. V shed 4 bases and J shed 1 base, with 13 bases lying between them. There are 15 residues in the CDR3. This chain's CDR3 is CASSSQGGTQETQYF. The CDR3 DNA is TGTGCCAGCAGTTCCCAGGGGGGCACCCAAGAGACCCAGTACTTC.

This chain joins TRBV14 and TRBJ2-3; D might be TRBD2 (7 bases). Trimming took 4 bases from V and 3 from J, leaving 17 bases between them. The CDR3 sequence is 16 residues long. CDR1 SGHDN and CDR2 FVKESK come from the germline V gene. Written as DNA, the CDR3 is TGTGCCAGCAGCCTGACCAGGACTAGGGGGACAGATACGCAGTATTTT. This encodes CASSLTRTRGTDTQYF.

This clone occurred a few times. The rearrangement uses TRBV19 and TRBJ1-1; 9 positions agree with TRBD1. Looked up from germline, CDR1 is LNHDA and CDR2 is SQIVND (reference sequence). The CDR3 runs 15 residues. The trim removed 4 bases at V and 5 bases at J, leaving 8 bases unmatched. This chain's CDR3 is CASSSRQGVRTEAFF. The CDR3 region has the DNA TGTGCCAGTAGTAGCAGACAGGGGGTAAGGACTGAAGCTTTCTTT.

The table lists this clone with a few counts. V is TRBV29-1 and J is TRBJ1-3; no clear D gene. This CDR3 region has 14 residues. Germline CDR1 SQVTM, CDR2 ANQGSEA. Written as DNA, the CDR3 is TGCAGTGGTGCCCTCGGCGGCTCTGGAAACACCATATATTTT. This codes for CSGALGGSGNTIYF. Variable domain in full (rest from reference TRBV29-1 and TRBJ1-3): SAVISQKPSRDICQRGTSLTIQCQVDSQVTMMFWYRQQPGQSLTLIATANQGSEATYESGFVIDKFPISRPNLTFSTLTVSNMSPEDSSIYLCSGALGGSGNTIYFGEGSWLTVV.